The 25 T cell receptor beta chains in this list originate from one sample, sequenced in a study of T-cell reconstitution after alpha-beta-depleted transplantation in children. Preparation of the TCRbeta library used unique molecular identifiers. MiXCR, run by TCRdb on the PCR reads, gives a single entry per CDR3 protein. This table holds around 64,000 distinct CDR3 sequences, 11% found once. Sequenced material: PBMCs, taken before TCRalphabeta/CD19-depleted stem cell transplant. These receptors came from a boy between 10 and 17 years old with acute myeloid leukemia, due to receive a stem cell transplant.

A word on this clonotype: An end of the junction does not agree with germline; a read error may underlie this. The chain combines TRBV29-1 with TRBJ2-6, with D tentatively TRBD1 (5 bases). From germline, CDR1 is SQVTM and CDR2 ANQGSEA. The CDR3 length is 13 residues. CDR3 coding DNA: TGCAGCGTTTACGTGGCTGGGGCCAACGTCCAGACTTTC. Protein product: CSVYVAGANVQTF.

With respect to this clonotype: Possible read error: a much larger clone is one base away. The chain couples TRBV5-1 to TRBJ2-3, with 9 positions matching TRBD2. CDR1 and CDR2 from the germline V gene are SGHRS and YFSETQ. V was pared by 3 bases and J by 14 bases, with 13 bases of the junction left unmatched. The CDR3 length is 14 residues. The CDR3 nucleotides read TGCGCCAGCAGCTCTGTCGCGGGGGGGTTATCGCGGTATTTT. It translates to CASSSVAGGLSRYF.

This clonotype showed up many times. The chain links TRBV3-1 to TRBJ2-7; a weak D match, TRBD2 (6 bases). V lost 5 bases and J lost 6, with 17 bases in between. Per germline, CDR1 LGHDT and CDR2 YNNKEL (reference sequence). The CDR3 has 14 amino acids. The CDR3 is CASSSSVGSTEQYF. CDR3 coding DNA: TGTGCCAGCAGCTCATCCGTCGGGAGCACCGAGCAGTACTTC.

This rearrangement joins TRBV27 to TRBJ2-5; weak D call: TRBD2 (6 bases). Germline assignment: CDR1 MNHEY and CDR2 SMNVEV (reference sequence). The CDR3 spans 15 residues. V lost 6 bases to trimming and J lost 7 bases, with 21 bases between them. For the CDR3, the DNA is TGTGCCAGCAGAAGCCCGGGACTTATGGGGTGGACCCAGTACTTC. Protein: CASRSPGLMGWTQYF.

In its sample, this clonotype was seen many times. The chain employs TRBV7-8 and TRBJ1-2, with D possibly TRBD1 on 6 matching bases. Germline CDR1 is SGHVS and CDR2 is FQNEAQ. CDR3 length: 13 amino acids. V was clipped by 1 base and J by 7 bases, with 10 bases between them. The CDR3 sequence: CASSLGGGGGYTF. The CDR3 DNA sequence: TGTGCCAGCAGCTTAGGCGGAGGGGGTGGCTACACCTTC.

V usage is TRBV4-1 and J usage is TRBJ2-5; D is unclear. Trimming removed 1 base at V and 5 bases at J, with 8 bases between. CDR3 length: 13 residues. Germline values: CDR1 MGHRA, CDR2 YSYEKL. The CDR3: CASSQGLLETQYF. The CDR3 DNA reads as TGCGCCAGCAGCCAAGGCCTCTTGGAGACCCAGTACTTC.

The table lists this clonotype with many counts. The rearrangement links TRBV20-1 to TRBJ1-6, with TRBD1 as a possible D gene (5 bases). The length of the CDR3 is 15 residues. The V gene's germline CDR1 is DFQATT and CDR2 SNEGSKA (reference sequence). V lost 1 base, J lost 2 bases, and 9 bases lay in between. As DNA, the CDR3 is TGCAGTGCTAGAGCCCAGGGCGCCTATAATTCACCCCTCCACTTT. This sequence encodes CSARAQGAYNSPLHF.

In this sample, this clonotype turned up a few times. The chain uses TRBV9 and TRBJ1-6, with TRBD1 matching 7 bases. The germline V gene has CDR1 SGDLS and CDR2 YYNGEE. V was pared by 3 bases and J by 6 bases, with 6 bases of the junction left unmatched. The length of the CDR3 is 15 residues. The DNA of the CDR3 is TGTGCCAGCAGCGCGCGGACAGGCCCTAATTCACCCCTCCACTTT. Protein sequence: CASSARTGPNSPLHF.

This clonotype was detected many times. The genes are TRBV5-1 and TRBJ2-5; D could derive from TRBD1 or TRBD2 (5 bases each). Trimming took 3 bases from V and 6 from J, leaving 12 bases between them. This CDR3 comprises 13 residues. Germline assignment: CDR1 SGHRS and CDR2 YFSETQ. CDR3 in DNA: TGCGCCAGCAGCTATGGGGGTCTGAAGACCCAGTACTTC. Its translation: CASSYGGLKTQYF.

This clonotype has ten or more counts. J is TRBJ2-3 and V is TRBV24-1; the match to TRBD1 covers 7 bases. Germline loops: CDR1 KGHDR, CDR2 SFDVKD. Losses at the gene ends were 4 bases for V and 1 base for J; bases not matched to a gene: 10. The CDR3 consists of 17 residues. The CDR3 nucleotides read TGTGCCACCAGTGACCAAGACAGGGTCGAAGGCACAGATACGCAGTATTTT. Its protein is CATSDQDRVEGTDTQYF.

The genes are TRBV7-8 and TRBJ2-1; the match to TRBD2 covers 13 bases. This CDR3 region has 15 residues. The V and J ends lost 5 bases and 10 bases, in that order; junction bases with no gene match: 8. Germline lookup yields CDR1 SGHVS and CDR2 FQNEAQ. The CDR3 sequence: CASSPRTSGSGEQFF. In DNA, the CDR3 is TGTGCCAGCAGCCCGAGGACTAGCGGGAGTGGCGAGCAGTTCTTC.

This clonotype has at least ten counts. V is TRBV19 and J is TRBJ2-2; a weak D match, TRBD2 (6 bases). V lost 3 bases, J lost 5 bases, and 10 bases lay in between. CDR1 is LNHDA and CDR2 is SQIVND in the germline V gene (reference sequence). This CDR3 contains 14 residues. CDR3 sequence: CASSIRGTTGELFF. CDR3 DNA sequence: TGTGCCAGTAGTATCCGGGGGACGACCGGGGAGCTGTTTTTT. The full variable domain, in which reference TRBV19 and TRBJ2-2 provide the parts outside the CDR3, is DGGITQSPKYLFRKEGQNVTLSCEQNLNHDAMYWYRQDPGQGLRLIYYSQIVNDFQKGDIAEGYSVSREKKESFPLTVTSAQKNPTAFYLCASSIRGTTGELFFGEGSRLTVL.

This clonotype occurred many times. The chain carries TRBV7-3 and TRBJ2-1, with D unclear. The V end lost 4 bases, the J end lost 6 bases, and 7 bases lay between the germline ends. This CDR3 spans 12 amino acids. CDR1 and CDR2 from the germline V gene are SGHTA and FQGTGA. CDR3 sequence: CASSSNLNEQFF. The CDR3 DNA follows: TGTGCCAGCAGCTCAAACCTCAATGAGCAGTTCTTC.

V is TRBV21-1 and J is TRBJ2-6; the D call of TRBD2 is as the table states it, not checked on the DNA. TRBV21-1 is designated a pseudogene. This CDR3 spans 17 amino acids. This CDR3 reads CASSKSAGEAGANVLTF. DNA of the CDR3: TGTGCCAGCAGCAAATCAGCGGGGGAGGCTGGGGCCAACGTCCTGACTTTC.

At least ten counts were recorded for this clonotype. This chain connects TRBV20-1 to TRBJ1-1; D call uncertain. With 0 bases removed from V and 0 bases from J, the gap between germline ends came to 5 bases. CDR1 is DFQATT, CDR2 SNEGSKA, per germline (reference sequence). The CDR3 is 13 residues long. The CDR3 protein is CSARDLVNTEAFF. The DNA of the CDR3 is TGCAGTGCTAGAGATCTAGTGAACACTGAAGCTTTCTTT.

J is TRBJ1-4 and V is TRBV30; D not certain. This CDR3 has 16 residues. Per the germline V gene, CDR1 is GTSNPN and CDR2 is SVGIG (reference sequence). Deletions cut 4 bases from V and 7 bases from J, with 22 bases between. Here the CDR3 reads CAWKAGLWPGAEKLFF. CDR3 DNA: TGTGCCTGGAAGGCGGGTTTGTGGCCCGGCGCTGAAAAACTGTTTTTT.

The sample holds many counts of this clonotype. The chain is built from TRBV5-1 and TRBJ2-1; 10 bases are shared with TRBD2. The CDR3 consists of 16 residues. Losses at the gene ends were 4 bases for V and 5 bases for J; bases not matched to a gene: 9. The germline V gene has CDR1 SGHRS and CDR2 YFSETQ. The CDR3 loop is CASSPGGAGGHNEQFF. In nucleotides, the CDR3 is TGCGCCAGCAGCCCTGGGGGAGCGGGGGGGCACAATGAGCAGTTCTTC.

The chain is built from TRBV4-2 and TRBJ2-7, with a possible D match to TRBD2 (6 bases). This CDR3 region has 16 residues. The V and J ends lost 6 bases and 4 bases respectively, with 22 bases between them. From germline, CDR1 is LGHNA and CDR2 YNFKEQ. CDR3 residues: CASSPAGLYEIYEQYF. For the CDR3, the DNA is TGTGCCAGCAGTCCCGCGGGGCTCTACGAGATTTACGAGCAGTACTTC.

In this sample, this clonotype turned up many times. The chain is built from TRBV12-3 or TRBV12-4 and TRBJ1-2, with D tentatively TRBD1 (6 bases). Between the trimmed V and J ends, which lost 6 bases and 7 bases, there was a span of 12 bases. The CDR3 totals 12 residues. As DNA, the CDR3 is TGTGCCAGCAGGCTACAGGGAGGTGGCTACACCTTC. It is translated as CASRLQGGGYTF.

The table lists this clonotype with many counts. The chain has TRBV12-3 or TRBV12-4 and TRBJ2-5; 9 bases line up with TRBD2. V dropped 5 bases and J dropped 5; count of bases not matched to a gene: 6. CDR3 length: 14 amino acids. This CDR3 reads CASSGTSNSETQYF. CDR3 coding DNA: TGTGCCAGCAGTGGGACTAGCAATTCCGAGACCCAGTACTTC.

Only a few counts were recorded for this clonotype. The V and J genes are TRBV4-2 and TRBJ2-7; D gene uncertain. From germline, CDR1 is LGHNA and CDR2 YNFKEQ. The CDR3 is 11 amino acids. The CDR3: CADRSSEEQYV. DNA of the CDR3: TGTGCAGACCGGTCCTCGGAGGAGCAGTACGTC.

This clonotype was picked up a small number of times. V and J are TRBV11-2 and TRBJ2-2; 11 bases are a match to TRBD2. This CDR3 spans 18 amino acids. V was clipped by 3 bases and J by 6 bases; unmatched bases: 12. CDR1 is SGHAT and CDR2 is FQNNGV in the germline V gene. The CDR3 DNA reads as TGTGCCAGCAGCTTGACAACTAGCGGGAGAGGAGTGGCCGGGGAGCTGTTTTTT. This sequence encodes CASSLTTSGRGVAGELFF.

This clonotype was observed many times. The chain links TRBV2 to TRBJ1-5, with unresolved D. V was pared by 1 base and J by 9 bases, with 13 bases between. The germline V gene encodes CDR1 SNHLY and CDR2 FYNNEI. This CDR3 region has 14 residues. The CDR3 protein is CASSEGPLLWPQHF. CDR3 sequence (DNA): TGTGCCAGCAGTGAAGGACCGCTTTTGTGGCCCCAGCATTTT.

This clonotype occurred many times. The chain has TRBV11-2 and TRBJ1-2, with 11 bases that match TRBD1. The CDR3 covers 15 residues. The junction had 6 bases not matched to a gene; V was cut back by 5 bases and J by 4 bases. The germline V gene encodes CDR1 SGHAT and CDR2 FQNNGV. The CDR3: CASSPTGTGGYGYTF. Written as DNA, the CDR3 is TGTGCCAGCAGCCCAACCGGGACAGGGGGCTATGGCTACACCTTC.

This clonotype showed up many times. The chain combines TRBV11-1 with TRBJ2-5; D unresolved. Germline V lookup: CDR1 SGHAT, CDR2 FQDESV (reference sequence). There are 13 residues in the CDR3. Between the trimmed V and J ends, which lost 1 base and 4 bases, there was a span of 7 bases. CDR3 coding DNA: TGTGCCAGCAGCTTAGGGATCCGAGAGACCCAGTACTTC. This sequence encodes CASSLGIRETQYF.